A single sample is the source of the 20 T cell receptor beta chains below, sequenced in a study of yellow fever vaccine responses in identical twins. One entry per CDR3 protein results from TCRdb running MiXCR on the RT-PCR reads. The table shows approximately 10,000 distinct CDR3 sequences, with more than 65% occurring only once. Source: T cells from blood (PBMCs), unsorted or a sorted subset (not recorded which), taken before or after yellow fever vaccination (not recorded which). These receptors were taken from a woman aged 18-29 years who received the yellow fever vaccine.

This clonotype was seen only once. The rearrangement links TRBV11-1 to TRBJ2-6; possible D gene TRBD1, 5 bases. Germline CDR1 is SGHAT and CDR2 is FQDESV (reference sequence). The CDR3 covers 18 residues. Trimming left V 5 bases short and J 3 bases short, with 20 bases between. CDR3 DNA: TGTGCCAGCAGCCCTGGGCAGGGCGAGATCTTTGGGGCCAACGTCCTGACTTTC. Translation: CASSPGQGEIFGANVLTF.

This chain connects TRBV2 to TRBJ1-4; 9 nucleotides match TRBD1. CDR3 size: 16 residues. V trimming: 5 bases; J trimming: 14 bases; junction bases outside the gene matches: 18. Germline loops: CDR1 SNHLY, CDR2 FYNNEI. The CDR3 protein is CASSQRPNRGRSSLFF. CDR3 sequence (DNA): TGTGCCAGCAGTCAAAGGCCTAACAGGGGGCGTTCGAGTCTGTTTTTT.

This clonotype was counted only a few times. The CDR3 protein is CASSYSPGMNTEAFF. CDR3 nucleotides: TGTGCCAGCAGTTACTCTCCAGGTATGAACACTGAAGCTTTCTTT. The chain recombines TRBV6-5 with TRBJ1-1; D unresolved. The CDR3 contains 15 residues. Germline V lookup: CDR1 MNHEY, CDR2 SVGAGI. The ends were cut back, 0 bases at V and 0 bases at J, with 8 bases in the middle.

This sequence joins TRBV12-3 or TRBV12-4 and TRBJ1-5; D is perhaps TRBD1 (5 bases). The CDR3 spans 13 residues. The ends were cut back, 8 bases at V and 3 bases at J, with 11 bases in the middle. In DNA, the CDR3 is TGTGCCAGCTCTGACAGAATCAATCAGCCCCAGCATTTT. Translated, it gives CASSDRINQPQHF.

J is TRBJ2-2 and V is TRBV7-8; D gene uncertain. The CDR3 totals 14 residues. Germline values: CDR1 SGHVS, CDR2 FQNEAQ. Between the trimmed V and J ends, which lost 5 bases and 6 bases, there was a span of 13 bases. DNA for the CDR3: TGTGCCAGCAGCGCATCGTCTGGCTCCGGGGAGCTGTTTTTT. Residues: CASSASSGSGELFF.

The genes are TRBV27 and TRBJ2-5; D is perhaps TRBD2 (5 bases). The CDR3 is 12 residues long. V lost 5 bases, J lost 4 bases, and 8 bases lay in between. Germline values: CDR1 MNHEY, CDR2 SMNVEV (reference sequence). DNA for the CDR3: TGTGCCAGCAGTCGGGGAACAGAGACCCAGTACTTC. Protein product: CASSRGTETQYF.

The rearrangement links TRBV3-1 to TRBJ2-3; D possibly corresponds to TRBD2 (5 bases). V lost 2 bases to trimming and J lost 2 bases, with 17 bases between them. Germline CDR1 is LGHDT and CDR2 is YNNKEL (reference sequence). The length of the CDR3 is 17 residues. The CDR3 bases are TGTGCCAGCAGCCAATTGAGCGGTGGGCCCCCCACAGATACGCAGTATTTT. Its protein is CASSQLSGGPPTDTQYF.

The chain carries TRBV7-9 and TRBJ2-7; TRBD1 matches 9 bases. This CDR3 has 15 residues. Looked up from germline, CDR1 is SEHNR and CDR2 is FQNEAQ (reference sequence). V shed 2 bases and J 2 bases; nucleotides not matched to a gene: 4. The CDR3 coding sequence is TGTGCCAGCAGCTTATCGGGACAGGGACCCTACGAGCAGTACGTC. The encoded protein is CASSLSGQGPYEQYV.

The rearrangement links TRBV16 to TRBJ1-2; D call uncertain. This CDR3 spans 14 amino acids. Germline loops: CDR1 KGHSY, CDR2 FQNENV. Trimming cost V 4 bases and J 3 bases, with 12 bases left between them. The CDR3 region is CASSLSLGHYGYTF. In nucleotides, the CDR3 is TGTGCCAGCAGCCTGAGCCTGGGCCACTATGGCTACACCTTC.

The chain has TRBV11-3 and TRBJ1-2; no clear D gene. Germline assignment: CDR1 SGHNT and CDR2 YENEEA. The V gene lost 1 base and the J gene lost 4 bases, with 10 bases spanning the gap. The CDR3 length is 14 residues. The CDR3 region is CASSLGGDGYGYTF. DNA for the CDR3: TGTGCCAGCAGCTTAGGCGGGGATGGCTATGGCTACACCTTC.

This clonotype has just a few counts. The genes are TRBV29-1 and TRBJ2-1; 7 bases match TRBD2. This CDR3 region has 14 residues. CDR1 and CDR2 from the germline V gene are SQVTM and ANQGSEA. V lost 0 bases to trimming and J lost 4 bases; unmatched junction nucleotides: 3. The chain's CDR3 is CSVEEASGYNEQFF. Here the CDR3 DNA reads TGCAGCGTTGAAGAGGCTAGCGGTTACAATGAGCAGTTCTTC.

The V call is TRBV28, the J call TRBJ2-5, with TRBD1 matching over 8 bases. Germline loops: CDR1 MDHEN, CDR2 SYDVKM. The CDR3 totals 15 residues. V was pared by 1 base and J by 2 bases, with 3 bases of the junction left unmatched. The DNA of the CDR3 is TGTGCCAGCAGTTTATACAGGGGGGCACAAGAGACCCAGTACTTC. Its translation: CASSLYRGAQETQYF.

The rearrangement links TRBV4-2 to TRBJ2-7; D is unresolved. This CDR3 spans 13 amino acids. Per the germline V gene, CDR1 is LGHNA and CDR2 is YNFKEQ. Trimming stripped 0 bases from V and 5 bases from J, with 8 bases between. The CDR3: CASSQEEGNEQYF. CDR3 DNA sequence: TGTGCCAGCAGCCAAGAGGAAGGAAACGAGCAGTACTTC.

This clonotype occurred a few times. The V and J genes are TRBV9 and TRBJ2-2, with 8 nucleotides matching TRBD2. There are 17 residues in the CDR3. Germline values: CDR1 SGDLS, CDR2 YYNGEE. The V and J ends lost 2 bases and 1 base, in that order; junction bases with no gene match: 7. The CDR3 DNA is TGTGCCAGCAGCGTTTTAGCGGGGCCCCTGAACACCGGGGAGCTGTTTTTT. Translation gives CASSVLAGPLNTGELFF.

The chain joins TRBV11-3 to TRBJ2-5; D possibly corresponds to TRBD2 (5 bases). The germline gives CDR1 SGHNT, CDR2 YENEEA. The V gene lost 5 bases and the J gene lost 3 bases, with 7 bases spanning the gap. The CDR3 has 12 amino acids. This CDR3 reads CASSLGEETQYF. The CDR3 DNA is TGTGCCAGCAGCCTGGGAGAAGAGACCCAGTACTTC.

V usage is TRBV6-5 and J usage is TRBJ1-5; D gene ambiguous. Trimming removed 0 bases from V and 2 bases from J, with 5 bases in between. The germline gives CDR1 MNHEY, CDR2 SVGAGI. This CDR3 region has 14 residues. CDR3 region: CASSYSPGNQPQHF. CDR3 bases: TGTGCCAGCAGTTACTCTCCAGGCAATCAGCCCCAGCATTTT.

This chain links TRBV24-1 with TRBJ2-2; 7 bases agree with TRBD1. Germline values: CDR1 KGHDR, CDR2 SFDVKD. With 4 bases clipped from V and 6 bases from J, the junction kept 7 bases outside the gene matches. The CDR3 is 15 amino acids. CDR3 coding DNA: TGTGCCACCAGTGACCGTACGACAGGGCCCGGGGAGCTGTTTTTT. It translates to CATSDRTTGPGELFF.

The chain couples TRBV4-1 to TRBJ1-3; D is perhaps TRBD1 (6 bases). Germline CDR1 is MGHRA and CDR2 is YSYEKL. The V gene lost 0 bases and the J gene lost 4 bases, with 10 bases spanning the gap. This CDR3 contains 15 residues. This CDR3 is CASSQDRGVGNTIYF. The CDR3 DNA sequence: TGCGCCAGCAGCCAAGATAGGGGGGTAGGAAACACCATATATTTT.

The chain links TRBV5-4 to TRBJ1-2, with D unresolved. With 4 bases removed from V and 6 bases from J, the gap between germline ends came to 7 bases. CDR1 and CDR2 (germline): SGHNT, YYREEE (reference sequence). The CDR3 consists of 11 residues. The CDR3 loop is CASSDSNGYTF. The CDR3 bases are TGTGCCAGCAGCGACTCAAATGGCTACACCTTC.

The J gene is TRBJ1-1, the V gene TRBV3-1; D uncertain. Germline V CDR1 and CDR2: LGHDT, YNNKEL (reference sequence). The CDR3 totals 15 residues. With 4 bases removed from V and 2 bases from J, the gap between germline ends came to 14 bases. The CDR3 DNA follows: TGTGCCAGCAGCCCCTTCCGTTTTTTAAACACTGAAGCTTTCTTT. It is translated as CASSPFRFLNTEAFF.